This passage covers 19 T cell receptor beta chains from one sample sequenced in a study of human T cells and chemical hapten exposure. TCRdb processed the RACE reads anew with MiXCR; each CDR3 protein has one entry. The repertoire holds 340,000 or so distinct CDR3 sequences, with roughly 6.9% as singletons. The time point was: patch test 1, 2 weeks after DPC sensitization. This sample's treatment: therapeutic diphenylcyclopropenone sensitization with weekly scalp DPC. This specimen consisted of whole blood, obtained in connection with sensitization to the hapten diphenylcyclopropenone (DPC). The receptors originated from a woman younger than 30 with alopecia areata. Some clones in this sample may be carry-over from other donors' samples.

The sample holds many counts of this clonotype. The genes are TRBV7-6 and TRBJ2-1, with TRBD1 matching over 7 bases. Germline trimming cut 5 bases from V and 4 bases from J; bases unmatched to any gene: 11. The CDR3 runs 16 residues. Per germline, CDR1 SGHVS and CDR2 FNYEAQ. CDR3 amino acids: CASSLSYRGRYNEQFF. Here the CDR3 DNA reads TGTGCCAGCAGCCTCTCCTACAGGGGACGATACAATGAGCAGTTCTTC.

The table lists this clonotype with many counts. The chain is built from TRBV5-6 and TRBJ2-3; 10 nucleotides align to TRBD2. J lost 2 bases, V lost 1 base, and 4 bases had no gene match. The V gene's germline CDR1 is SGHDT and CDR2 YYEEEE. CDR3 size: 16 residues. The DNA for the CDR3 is TGTGCCAGCAGCTTGTTAGCGGGGGGCCCCACAGATACGCAGTATTTT. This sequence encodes CASSLLAGGPTDTQYF.

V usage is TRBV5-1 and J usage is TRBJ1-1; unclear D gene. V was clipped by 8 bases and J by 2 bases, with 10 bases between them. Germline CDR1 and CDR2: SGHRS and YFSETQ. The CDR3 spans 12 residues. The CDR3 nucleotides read TGCGCCAGTTGGGGAGGCAACACTGAAGCTTTCTTT. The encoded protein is CASWGGNTEAFF.

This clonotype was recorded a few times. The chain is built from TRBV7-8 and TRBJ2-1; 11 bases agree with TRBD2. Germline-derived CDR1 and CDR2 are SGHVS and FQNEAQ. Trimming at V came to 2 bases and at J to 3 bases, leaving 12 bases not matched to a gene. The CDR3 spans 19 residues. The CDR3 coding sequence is TGTGCCAGCAGCTTACAGGGACCCGGGCTAGCGGGGGGCTACAATGAGCAGTTCTTC. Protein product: CASSLQGPGLAGGYNEQFF.

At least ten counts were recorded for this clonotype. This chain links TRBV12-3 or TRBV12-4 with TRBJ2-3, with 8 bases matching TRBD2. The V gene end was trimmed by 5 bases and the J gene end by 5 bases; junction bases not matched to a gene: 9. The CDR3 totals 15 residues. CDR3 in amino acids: CASSLSGGSIDTQYF. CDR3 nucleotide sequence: TGTGCCAGCAGTCTCAGCGGGGGCTCGATAGATACGCAGTATTTT.

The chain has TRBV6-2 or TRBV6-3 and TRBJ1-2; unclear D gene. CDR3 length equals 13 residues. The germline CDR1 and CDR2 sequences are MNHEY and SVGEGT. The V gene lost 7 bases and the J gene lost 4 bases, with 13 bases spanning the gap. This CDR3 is CASMIGGIYGYTF. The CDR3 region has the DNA TGTGCCAGCATGATCGGCGGCATCTATGGCTACACCTTC.

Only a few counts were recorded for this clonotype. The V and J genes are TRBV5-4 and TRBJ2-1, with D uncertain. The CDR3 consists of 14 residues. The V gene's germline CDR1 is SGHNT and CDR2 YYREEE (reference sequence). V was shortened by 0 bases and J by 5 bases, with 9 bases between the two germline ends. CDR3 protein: CASSLDGRNNEQFF. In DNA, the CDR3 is TGTGCCAGCAGCTTGGATGGGCGGAACAATGAGCAGTTCTTC. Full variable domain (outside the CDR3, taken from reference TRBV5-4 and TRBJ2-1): ETGVTQSPTHLIKTRGQQVTLRCSSQSGHNTVSWYQQALGQGPQFIFQYYREEENGRGNFPPRFSGLQFPNYSSELNVNALELDDSALYLCASSLDGRNNEQFFGPGTRLTVL.

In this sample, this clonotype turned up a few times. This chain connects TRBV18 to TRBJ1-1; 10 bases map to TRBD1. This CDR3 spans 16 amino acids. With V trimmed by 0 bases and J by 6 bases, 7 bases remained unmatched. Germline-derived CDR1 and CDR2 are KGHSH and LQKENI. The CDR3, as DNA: TGTGCCAGCTCACCACCGACAGGGGGCTCTGCTGCTGAAGCTTTCTTT. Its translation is CASSPPTGGSAAEAFF.

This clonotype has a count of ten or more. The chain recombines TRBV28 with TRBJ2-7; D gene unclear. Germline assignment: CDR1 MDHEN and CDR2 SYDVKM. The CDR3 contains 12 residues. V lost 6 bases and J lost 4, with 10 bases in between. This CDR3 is CASSSGRYEQYF. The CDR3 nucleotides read TGTGCCAGCAGCTCTGGGCGGTACGAGCAGTACTTC.

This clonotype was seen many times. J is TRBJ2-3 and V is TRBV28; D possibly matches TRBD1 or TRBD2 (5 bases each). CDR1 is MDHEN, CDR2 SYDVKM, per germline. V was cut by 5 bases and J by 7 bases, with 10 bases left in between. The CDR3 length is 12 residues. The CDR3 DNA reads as TGTGCCAGCAGTGGCCCGGGACATACGCAGTATTTT. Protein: CASSGPGHTQYF.

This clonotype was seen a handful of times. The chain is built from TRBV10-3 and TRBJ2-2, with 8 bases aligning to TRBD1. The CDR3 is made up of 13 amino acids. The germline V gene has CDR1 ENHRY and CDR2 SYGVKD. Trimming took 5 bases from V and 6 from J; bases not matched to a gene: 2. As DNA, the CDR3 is TGTGCCATCAGTACAGGGGGTTCCGGGGAGCTGTTTTTT. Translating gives CAISTGGSGELFF.

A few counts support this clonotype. The CDR3 DNA is TGCGCCAGCAGCCAAGCCACCACAGATACGCAGTATTTT. This gives the protein CASSQATTDTQYF. The chain carries TRBV4-3 and TRBJ2-3; D is unclear. CDR1 is LGHNA and CDR2 is YSLEER in the germline V gene. The CDR3 is 13 residues long. Trimming stripped 1 base from V and 2 bases from J, with 4 bases between.

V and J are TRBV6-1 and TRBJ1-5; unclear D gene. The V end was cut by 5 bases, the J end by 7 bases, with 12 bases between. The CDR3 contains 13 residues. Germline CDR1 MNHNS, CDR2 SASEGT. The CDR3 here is CASSNFRGQPQHF. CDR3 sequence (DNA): TGTGCCAGCAGTAACTTTCGAGGCCAGCCCCAGCATTTT.

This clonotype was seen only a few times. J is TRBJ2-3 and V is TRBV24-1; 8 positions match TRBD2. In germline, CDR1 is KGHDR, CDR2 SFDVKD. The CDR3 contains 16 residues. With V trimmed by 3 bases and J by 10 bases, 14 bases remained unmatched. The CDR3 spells CATSDPGLAPSSPQYF. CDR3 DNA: TGTGCCACCAGTGATCCCGGACTAGCCCCAAGCTCCCCGCAGTATTTT.

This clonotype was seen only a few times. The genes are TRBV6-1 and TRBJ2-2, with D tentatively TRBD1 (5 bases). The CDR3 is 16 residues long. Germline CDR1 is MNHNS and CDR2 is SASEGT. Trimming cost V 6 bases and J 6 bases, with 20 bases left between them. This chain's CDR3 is CASRENTGHRAGELFF. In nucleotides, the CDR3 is TGTGCCAGCAGAGAGAACACAGGCCACCGTGCCGGGGAGCTGTTTTTT.

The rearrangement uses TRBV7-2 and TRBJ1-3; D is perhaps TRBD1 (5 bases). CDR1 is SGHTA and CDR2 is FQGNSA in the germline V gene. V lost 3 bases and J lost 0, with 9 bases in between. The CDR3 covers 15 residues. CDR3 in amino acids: CASSFGTASGNTIYF. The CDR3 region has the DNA TGTGCCAGCAGCTTTGGGACCGCCTCTGGAAACACCATATATTTT.

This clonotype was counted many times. The DNA for the CDR3 is TGTGCCAGCAGTGAACCCCAGTTGCGGGGAGGCGCAGATACGCAGTATTTT. Translation gives CASSEPQLRGGADTQYF. This sequence joins TRBV25-1 and TRBJ2-3, with D possibly TRBD2 on 6 matching bases. The V gene's germline CDR1 is MGHDK and CDR2 SYGVNS. The V and J ends lost 2 bases and 4 bases respectively, with 19 bases between them. The CDR3 is 17 residues long. Together with reference TRBV25-1 and TRBJ2-3, the CDR3 gives the full variable domain: EADIYQTPRYLVIGTGKKITLECSQTMGHDKMYWYQQDPGMELHLIHYSYGVNSTEKGDLSSESTVSRIRTEHFPLTLESARPSHTSQYLCASSEPQLRGGADTQYFGPGTRLTVL.

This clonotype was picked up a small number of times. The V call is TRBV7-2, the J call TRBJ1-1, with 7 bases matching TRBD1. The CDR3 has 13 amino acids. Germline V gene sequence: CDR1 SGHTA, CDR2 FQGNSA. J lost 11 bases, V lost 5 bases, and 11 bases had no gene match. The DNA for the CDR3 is TGTGCCAGCAGCATAGAGACAGGGCGGGGGGCTTTCTTT. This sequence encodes CASSIETGRGAFF. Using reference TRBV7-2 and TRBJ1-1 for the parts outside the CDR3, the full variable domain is GAGVSQSPSNKVTEKGKDVELRCDPISGHTALYWYRQSLGQGLEFLIYFQGNSAPDKSGLPSDRFSAERTGGSVSTLTIQRTQQEDSAVYLCASSIETGRGAFFGQGTRLTVV.

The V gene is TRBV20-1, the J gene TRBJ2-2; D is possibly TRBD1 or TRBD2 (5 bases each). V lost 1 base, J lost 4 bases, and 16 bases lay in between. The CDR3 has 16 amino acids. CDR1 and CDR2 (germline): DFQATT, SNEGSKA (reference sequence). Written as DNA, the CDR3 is TGCAGTGCTAGAGTTCAGGGTGGAGGCGCCACCGGGGAGCTGTTTTTT. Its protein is CSARVQGGGATGELFF.